A single T cell receptor (beta chain) is shown here with its context. This clonotype was counted only a few times. Its recognized antigen is unknown. Base qualities are missing; no much larger clone stands one base away. In light of the paper, this sample's time point label describes: pre-sensitization, week 0. Explained via the paper, the treatment or condition label denotes: therapeutic diphenylcyclopropenone sensitization with weekly scalp DPC. At each patch-test visit, blood was drawn before the patch test was applied. Patients were eligible if aged 18 to 70, diagnosed with alopecia and judged suitable for DPC therapy, and pregnant patients were excluded. Total RNA was isolated from unfractionated whole blood collected in Tempus Blood RNA tubes. These data belong to a study of human T cells and chemical hapten exposure (dated by TCRdb to 2020 to 2022). For the wider study: For sensitization, 2% DPC in acetone was applied to a roughly 2 cm by roughly 2 cm area of upper inner arm skin. Libraries were pooled for sequencing, and per-sample TCR yields varied mainly because of small differences in library volumes within the pool. This study followed changes in the peripheral blood TCR repertoire in vivo during primary and secondary sensitization of alopecia patients to the hapten diphenylcyclopropenone (DPC). Patient blood was sampled pre-sensitization (week 0) and at 2, 6 and about 24 weeks after DPC sensitization. Patch tests used Finn chambers with 0.01% DPC on the upper back, scored after 6 days by International Contact Dermatitis Research Group standards. The patient cohort, mostly female, included alopecia areata with under or over 50% scalp involvement, alopecia totalis and alopecia universalis. About 29 alopecia patients gave blood for TCR sequencing at one to four time points (pre-sensitization, 2, 6 and 24 weeks). Weekly therapeutic DPC doses were additionally applied to the scalp of patients throughout the roughly 26-week study period. Overall results and qualifications from the work: Repeated subsampling changed both the strength of the expansion versus patch-test correlation and the threshold at which that correlation became significant. No change with DPC sensitization was found in the number of TCRs above 1 in 1000 frequency, and no evidence of global repertoire structure alterations was found. A positive correlation was found between the number of PT1 expanded TCRs and patch test score, with significance reached at thresholds 8, 16 and 32 but not 4. Alopecia, a presumed autoimmune disease, was present in all patients, so the immune response of the patients might differ from that of healthy individuals. Significantly more large CDR3 similarity clusters were formed by expanded TCRs than by pre-sensitization or healthy control sets, consistent with antigen-driven responses.

According to the germline V gene, CDR1 reads SGHDT and CDR2 reads YYEEEE. The cysteine opens and the phenylalanine closes a CDR3 of 17 amino acids. Just the 51-base CDR3 DNA is kept, in frame starting at base 1. The germline ends are 19 bases apart after V is trimmed by 3 bases and J by 2 bases. The library was generated by RACE. Sequencing was carried out with a NextSeq 500. During library preparation, unique molecular identifiers were attached to individual cDNA molecules so that TCRs could be counted in a quantitative, reproducible way. From each blood RNA sample, both TCR alpha and TCR beta chains were sequenced. Regarding the original processing steps: Samples had a median of roughly 100,000 TCRs, with a range from roughly 23,224 to 750,000. The Decombinator software suite was used to annotate the V, J and CDR3 of the TCR reads. Every sample was subsampled to the same number of TCRs (28,000) for the PS versus PT1 abundance plots. TCRs were defined as expanded if absent before sensitization and observed at least eight times at the 2-week time point. TCRdb trimmed the raw reads at Q25, called clones with MiXCR and kept productive beta chains. Records with the same CDR3 protein are collapsed into one entry carrying the most frequent genes and DNA. The V and J calls shown here were made by TCRdb, not taken from the authors' results. This sample has under 400,000 distinct CDR3 sequences in its table, and 5% to 6.5% of those were observed once. In total, the top ten clones hold 2.5% to 3% of the sample.

Sequences were derived from whole blood, sampled in connection with sensitization to the hapten diphenylcyclopropenone (DPC). This receptor was identified in a woman aged 50 to 60 with alopecia areata. Some clones in this sample may be carry-over from other donors' samples. The receptor chain draws on TRBV5-6 and TRBJ2-3, and possibly TRBD1, on 6 matching bases. The CDR3 reads as follows: CASSSLGWGLSTDTQYF. The sequenced DNA is TGTGCCAGCAGCTCGCTGGGGTGGGGGCTTTCCACAGATACGCAGTATTTT.